Following are 28 T cell receptor beta chains from one sample sequenced in a study of CD8+ T cells in alopecia areata. The authors extracted RNA and reverse transcribed it into cDNA as the sequencing template. This table comes from immunoSEQ multiplex PCR, and its TCRdb copy is limited to in-frame clones, with some not included. The sample includes about 200,000 clones, more than 30% of them seen just once. Treatment of the sample: oral pan-JAK inhibitor, 5-10 mg twice daily. The material sequenced was CD4+ T cells sorted from blood, taken at roughly week 30, from a patient treated with tofacitinib. The receptors shown here come from a human donor with alopecia areata.

This chain links TRBV18 with TRBJ2-2; D tentatively reads TRBD1 or TRBD2 (6 bases each). The V gene lost 4 bases and the J gene lost 0 bases, with 15 bases spanning the gap. This CDR3 spans 17 amino acids. Germline loops: CDR1 KGHSH, CDR2 LQKENI. The CDR3 region has the DNA TGTGCCAGCTCACTTAGGCGGGACATCGCGAACACCGGGGAGCTGTTTTTT. It is translated as CASSLRRDIANTGELFF.

This clone was seen a handful of times. The V call is TRBV11-2, the J call TRBJ1-5; 9 bases match TRBD1. The germline V gene has CDR1 SGHAT and CDR2 FQNNGV. J gave up 7 bases and V 1 base, and 5 bases lay outside the gene matches. The CDR3 has 15 amino acids. CDR3 sequence (DNA): TGTGCCAGCAGCTTAGGGGGACAGGGCGGCCAGCCCCAGCATTTT. It codes for CASSLGGQGGQPQHF.

This clone has just a few counts. The chain uses TRBV30 and TRBJ2-2; D is ambiguous. V was trimmed by 0 bases and J by 0 bases, leaving 5 bases between them. Germline values: CDR1 GTSNPN, CDR2 SVGIG (reference sequence). The CDR3 spans 14 residues. The CDR3 nucleotides read TGTGCCTGGAGTGTTGCCTCGAACACCGGGGAGCTGTTTTTT. As protein: CAWSVASNTGELFF.

There are a few counts of this clone. The chain is built from TRBV4-1 and TRBJ2-7, with D unclear. Germline V gene lookup returns CDR1 MGHRA and CDR2 YSYEKL. This CDR3 contains 12 residues. V lost 0 bases and J lost 9, with 9 bases in between. The CDR3 region has the DNA TGCGCCAGCAGCCAAGAAGGGATCCGGCAGTACTTC. Encoded protein: CASSQEGIRQYF.

This clone turned up a few times. V is TRBV19 and J is TRBJ1-5; perhaps TRBD1 as D (6 bases). The germline V and J ends were trimmed by 6 bases and 1 base, with 10 bases remaining between them. This CDR3 has 14 amino acids. The germline CDR1 and CDR2 sequences are LNHDA and SQIVND (reference sequence). The CDR3 region is CASSQGYSNQPQHF. The CDR3 nucleotides read TGTGCCAGTAGCCAGGGGTACAGCAATCAGCCCCAGCATTTT.

The chain is built from TRBV7-6 and TRBJ1-5; 9 bases align to TRBD1. The V gene's germline CDR1 is SGHVS and CDR2 FNYEAQ. The CDR3 loop spans 18 amino acids. Losses at the gene ends were 1 base for V and 7 bases for J; bases not matched to a gene: 14. In DNA form, the CDR3 reads TGTGCCAGCAGCTTAGGGAACCCCGGGACAGGGTTTCGGCAGCCCCAGCATTTT. Translating it yields CASSLGNPGTGFRQPQHF. The variable domain in full, completed from reference TRBV7-6 and TRBJ1-5, reads GAGVSQSPRYKVTKRGQDVALRCDPISGHVSLYWYRQALGQGPEFLTYFNYEAQQDKSGLPNDRFSAERPEGSISTLTIQRTEQRDSAMYRCASSLGNPGTGFRQPQHFGDGTRLSIL.

This clone showed up just a few times. This chain links TRBV29-1 with TRBJ1-4, with D uncertain. Germline-derived CDR1 and CDR2 are SQVTM and ANQGSEA. Deletions cut 6 bases from V and 6 bases from J, with 11 bases between. The CDR3 contains 12 residues. The CDR3 sequence: CSVQGPDEKLFF. DNA for the CDR3: TGCAGCGTGCAAGGTCCCGATGAAAAACTGTTTTTT.

The V gene is TRBV27, the J gene TRBJ1-2, with 9 nucleotides matching TRBD1. CDR3 size: 15 residues. Germline trimming cut 4 bases from V and 8 bases from J; bases unmatched to any gene: 11. Germline V gene sequence: CDR1 MNHEY, CDR2 SMNVEV (reference sequence). The CDR3 sequence: CASSSAQDRGYGYTF. CDR3 bases: TGTGCCAGCAGTTCGGCCCAGGACAGGGGCTACGGCTACACCTTC.

The V and J genes are TRBV4-1 and TRBJ1-5, with 8 bases identical to TRBD1. This CDR3 region has 15 residues. The germline V gene encodes CDR1 MGHRA and CDR2 YSYEKL. V trimming: 1 base; J trimming: 7 bases; junction bases outside the gene matches: 6. This chain's CDR3 is CASSQVDREGQPQHF. Here the CDR3 DNA reads TGCGCCAGCAGCCAAGTGGACAGGGAGGGGCAGCCCCAGCATTTT.

This clone was observed a handful of times. The junction and the germline gene differ at one end; a read error may be behind it. This chain links TRBV7-7 with TRBJ2-3, with D possibly being TRBD1 (5 bases). The germline CDR1 and CDR2 sequences are SSHAT and FNYEAQ (reference sequence). The CDR3 is 13 amino acids. The CDR3 loop reads CASSSGHADTQYF. CDR3 coding DNA: TGTGCTAGCAGCTCCGGACACGCAGATACGCAGTATTTT.

CDR3 DNA sequence: TGTGCCGTTAAGGGGATGCTAGCGGGGGTCGGCTACGAGCAGTACTTC. Its translation: CAVKGMLAGVGYEQYF. The rearrangement links TRBV7-9 to TRBJ2-7; the match to TRBD2 covers 10 bases. This CDR3 has 16 residues. CDR1 and CDR2 (germline): SEHNR, FQNEAQ (reference sequence). The junction had 16 bases not matched to a gene; V was cut back by 11 bases and J by 3 bases.

The chain couples TRBV30 to TRBJ1-5; maybe TRBD1 (6 bases). This CDR3 is 15 amino acids long. Looked up from germline, CDR1 is GTSNPN and CDR2 is SVGIG (reference sequence). V was pared by 0 bases and J by 1 base, with 10 bases between. Here the CDR3 DNA reads TGTGCCTGGAGTGTACGGGGGGCGAGCAATCAGCCCCAGCATTTT. Its translation is CAWSVRGASNQPQHF.

The sample holds a few counts of this clone. The rearrangement links TRBV7-6 to TRBJ2-5; D is unclear. Germline values: CDR1 SGHVS, CDR2 FNYEAQ. The CDR3 is made up of 16 amino acids. V lost 3 bases to trimming and J lost 4 bases, with 18 bases between them. The CDR3 sequence: CASSLDFWADRETQYF. The CDR3 coding sequence is TGTGCCAGCAGCTTGGATTTTTGGGCAGACCGAGAGACCCAGTACTTC.

J is TRBJ2-3 and V is TRBV2; D not certain. This CDR3 is 15 amino acids long. Trimming removed 5 bases from V and 4 bases from J, with 16 bases in between. Germline CDR1 SNHLY, CDR2 FYNNEI. CDR3 region: CASSHRTLISDTQYF. The CDR3 DNA is TGTGCCAGCAGTCACCGGACGTTAATCTCAGATACGCAGTATTTT. Combining the CDR3 with reference TRBV2 and TRBJ2-3 gives the whole variable domain EPEVTQTPSHQVTQMGQEVILRCVPISNHLYFYWYRQILGQKVEFLVSFYNNEISEKSEIFDDQFSVERPDGSNFTLKIRSTKLEDSAMYFCASSHRTLISDTQYFGPGTRLTVL.

This chain connects TRBV29-1 to TRBJ1-1; D uncertain. The V and J ends lost 6 bases and 1 base respectively, with 12 bases between them. Germline CDR1 and CDR2: SQVTM and ANQGSEA. The CDR3 sequence is 13 residues long. CDR3 sequence (DNA): TGCAGCGTGGGTAAGGGTGGGAACACTGAAGCTTTCTTT. This encodes CSVGKGGNTEAFF.

This clone turned up a few times. The chain recombines TRBV29-1 with TRBJ2-1; 15 nucleotides match TRBD2. The germline V gene encodes CDR1 SQVTM and CDR2 ANQGSEA. The CDR3 is 16 residues long. Trimming took 5 bases from V and 5 from J; bases not matched to a gene: 7. The CDR3 DNA follows: TGCAGCGTTCGGACTAGCGGGAGGGCCGGGCACAATGAGCAGTTCTTC. Amino acids: CSVRTSGRAGHNEQFF.

This clone has only one observation. The rearrangement joins TRBV19 to TRBJ1-5; TRBD1 matches at 9 bases. The CDR3 is 16 amino acids. Trimming at V came to 7 bases and at J to 5 bases, leaving 12 bases not matched to a gene. Germline CDR1 reads LNHDA; CDR2 reads SQIVND (reference sequence). The CDR3: CASNTLIGTGHQPQHF. The CDR3 nucleotides are TGTGCCAGTAATACATTGATTGGGACAGGGCATCAGCCCCAGCATTTT.

The chain carries TRBV4-2 and TRBJ2-7, with D possibly TRBD2 on 7 matching bases. This CDR3 is 15 amino acids long. V was trimmed by 3 bases and J by 7 bases, leaving 19 bases between them. Germline CDR1 LGHNA, CDR2 YNFKEQ. The CDR3 here is CASSQDIGGALEQYF. The CDR3 DNA sequence: TGTGCCAGCAGCCAGGACATAGGGGGGGCGTTGGAGCAGTACTTC.

This chain uses TRBV5-1 with TRBJ2-7; 7 nucleotides line up with TRBD1. The CDR3 has 15 amino acids. CDR1 is SGHRS, CDR2 YFSETQ, per germline. With V trimmed by 0 bases and J by 4 bases, 7 bases remained unmatched. The CDR3 here is CASSLGTGNKYEQYF. CDR3 bases: TGCGCCAGCAGCTTGGGGACAGGTAATAAGTACGAGCAGTACTTC.

Details on this clone: The identical CDR3 is also encoded by other nucleotide sequences in the sample. The chain carries TRBV20-1 and TRBJ1-1, with D unclear. Per germline, CDR1 DFQATT and CDR2 SNEGSKA (reference sequence). The CDR3 loop spans 11 amino acids. Between the trimmed V and J ends, which lost 2 bases and 1 base, there was a span of 2 bases. The DNA for the CDR3 is TGCAGTGCTAGACAGAACACTGAAGCTTTCTTT. Amino acid sequence: CSARQNTEAFF.

The chain joins TRBV7-9 to TRBJ2-7; 11 nucleotides match TRBD1. Germline V gene data show CDR1 as SEHNR and CDR2 as FQNEAQ (reference sequence). The CDR3 has 15 residues. The V segment lost 5 bases and the J segment 3 bases; nucleotides outside the gene matches: 6. The CDR3 spells CASSLSGTGGYEQYF. The DNA of the CDR3 is TGTGCCAGCAGCCTTTCCGGGACAGGGGGCTACGAGCAGTACTTC.

V gene TRBV7-9 combines with J gene TRBJ2-5, with TRBD1 matching 11 bases. CDR3 length: 15 residues. Germline lookup yields CDR1 SEHNR and CDR2 FQNEAQ (reference sequence). Trimming at V came to 4 bases and at J to 4 bases, leaving 5 bases not matched to a gene. The DNA of the CDR3 is TGTGCCAGCAGCTCCGGACAGGGGGCGACAGAGACCCAGTACTTC. It translates to CASSSGQGATETQYF.

This clone was observed a handful of times. The CDR3: CASSYGGRDEKLFF. For the CDR3, the DNA is TGTGCCAGCAGTTACGGGGGGAGGGATGAAAAACTGTTTTTT. The V call is TRBV6-5, the J call TRBJ1-4; the D gene is possibly TRBD1 (5 bases). Germline CDR1 MNHEY, CDR2 SVGAGI. Trimming left V 2 bases short and J 6 bases short, with 10 bases between. The CDR3 spans 14 residues.

This sequence joins TRBV9 and TRBJ2-2; no reliable D call. This CDR3 has 12 residues. With 3 bases removed from V and 7 bases from J, the gap between germline ends came to 7 bases. CDR1 and CDR2 (germline): SGDLS, YYNGEE. The CDR3 sequence: CASSGYNGELFF. The CDR3 DNA follows: TGTGCCAGCAGCGGTTACAACGGGGAGCTGTTTTTT. Full variable domain (remainder filled in from reference TRBV9 and TRBJ2-2): DSGVTQTPKHLITATGQRVTLRCSPRSGDLSVYWYQQSLDQGLQFLIQYYNGEERAKGNILERFSAQQFPDLHSELNLSSLELGDSALYFCASSGYNGELFFGEGSRLTVL.

This clone was recorded many times. V is TRBV23-1 and J is TRBJ1-4, with 7 bases that match TRBD1. TRBV23-1 is treated as an ORF (open reading frame) with a function not yet certain. J was trimmed by 8 bases and V by 2 bases; bases with no gene match: 8. The CDR3 runs 15 residues. The CDR3 region is CASSQLDRRFEKLFF. The CDR3 bases are TGCGCCAGCAGTCAACTGGACAGGAGATTCGAAAAACTGTTTTTT.

The chain joins TRBV7-9 to TRBJ1-1, with TRBD1 matching over 7 bases. The CDR3 length is 15 residues. Germline-derived CDR1 and CDR2 are SEHNR and FQNEAQ (reference sequence). Trimming cost V 5 bases and J 5 bases; bases outside gene matches: 11. This CDR3 reads CASSVTGKVGTEAFF. The DNA for the CDR3 is TGTGCCAGCAGCGTGACAGGGAAGGTAGGGACTGAAGCTTTCTTT.

This clone turned up a few times. The CDR3 here is CASSPSGTNYGYTF. The CDR3, as DNA: TGCGCCAGCAGCCCCTCGGGCACTAACTATGGCTACACCTTC. This chain links TRBV5-1 with TRBJ1-2; D unclear. This CDR3 region has 14 residues. V lost 4 bases and J 0 bases, leaving 10 bases between the germline ends. Germline V CDR1 and CDR2: SGHRS, YFSETQ.

This clone was seen a handful of times. This chain links TRBV29-1 with TRBJ2-1, with 7 bases aligning to TRBD1. J was trimmed by 5 bases and V by 3 bases; bases with no gene match: 4. The CDR3 totals 13 residues. Germline V lookup: CDR1 SQVTM, CDR2 ANQGSEA. CDR3 nucleotide sequence: TGCAGCGTTGATGCCGACAGGGACAATGAGCAGTTCTTC. Translation: CSVDADRDNEQFF.